This T cell receptor (beta chain) originates from a study of T cell responses to AZD1222 COVID-19 vaccine. General study findings and limits: White British donors predominated, females outnumbered males, and clonal diversity was possibly underestimated. Spike-specific TCR repertoires showed rising breadth and depth after two AZD1222 doses.

Some clones are missing from TCRdb's copy, which holds only in-frame ones; the method was immunoSEQ multiplex PCR. Of approximately 100,000 clones in the sample, approximately 86% are singletons; the top ten hold roughly 1.4%. Notes on this clone: Its matching antigen is unknown.

V was trimmed by 3 bases and J by 1 base, leaving 9 bases between them. Germline V gene sequence: CDR1 MDHEN, CDR2 SYDVKM. This CDR3 has 14 residues. This receptor was obtained from an adult in good health. The material was peripheral blood, obtained on day 0 of AZD1222 vaccination. The V and J genes are TRBV28 and TRBJ1-1, with a weak D call TRBD1 (5 bases). The chain's CDR3 is CASSFGDRNTEAFF. The CDR3 DNA sequence: TGTGCCAGCAGTTTCGGAGACAGGAACACTGAAGCTTTCTTT.